This T cell receptor beta chain stems from a study of blood T cell repertoires in COVID-19. Study-level background: Sites across the United States, Italy and Spain contributed samples from acute and convalescent COVID-19. Sources were T cells, B-cell-depleted T cells, or PBMCs; the material itself was cDNA or gDNA.

With V trimmed by 1 base and J by 4 bases, 5 bases remained unmatched. The CDR3 sequence is 14 residues long. Germline V CDR1 and CDR2: GTSNPN, SVGIG (reference sequence). As originally analysed: Amplification with reference gene primers provided the estimates of nucleated cell counts. Only in-frame clones appear in the TCRdb table, and some are missing; sequencing was by immunoSEQ multiplex PCR. That table furnishes V, J and clone size, whereas the DNA furnished D and trimming. The profile shows roughly 340,000 clones, 90% to 95% of them singletons. The specimen was peripheral blood. This chain joins TRBV30 and TRBJ1-2, with 8 nucleotides matching TRBD1. This clonotype originated in a woman aged 18-29 years who had recovered from COVID-19. The chain's CDR3 is CAWSARGQAYGYTF. The DNA for the CDR3 is TGTGCCTGGAGTGCACGGGGACAGGCCTATGGCTACACCTTC.